This T cell receptor (beta chain) came from a study of cytomegalovirus exposure and HLA in healthy donors. The protocol was immunoSEQ multiplex PCR, while the TCRdb copy is restricted to in-frame clones and leaves out a portion. There are approximately 100,000 clones in the sample; about 90% occur only once, and more than 2% lies in the top ten. This CDR3 is 15 amino acids long. Germline V lookup: CDR1 SGHAT, CDR2 FQNNGV. V trimming: 4 bases; J trimming: 4 bases; junction bases outside the gene matches: 6. The donors were in the roughly 130-subject validation cohort, distinct from the approximately 730-subject first cohort. Only one count was recorded for this clone.

The sequence derives from a woman aged 18-30 years in good health and CMV-seronegative. The sequenced sample was PBMCs. The rearrangement uses TRBV11-2 and TRBJ1-4; 7 nucleotides align to TRBD1. The CDR3 DNA sequence: TGTGCCAGCAGCTCGATGACAGGGAGTAATGAAAAACTGTTTTTT. It encodes CASSSMTGSNEKLFF. Full variable domain (missing parts from reference TRBV11-2 and TRBJ1-4): EAGVAQSPRYKIIEKRQSVAFWCNPISGHATLYWYQQILGQGPKLLIQFQNNGVVDDSQLPKDRFSAERLKGVDSTLKIQPAKLEDSAVYLCASSSMTGSNEKLFFGSGTQLSVL.